This TCR beta chain originates from a study of cytomegalovirus exposure and HLA in healthy donors. PCR used 60 Vbeta primers and 13 Jbeta primers. Produced via immunoSEQ multiplex PCR; TCRdb's table is partial and in-frame only. This table holds roughly 76,000 clones. The germline CDR1 and CDR2 sequences are MNHNS and SASEGT. The CDR3 is 15 amino acids. The V gene end was trimmed by 2 bases and the J gene end by 4 bases; junction bases not matched to a gene: 1. Study-wide results and limits: Listed as cytomegalovirus-associated were over 150 TCR beta chains. In terms of immune exposure information, only CMV serostatus was available.

With regard to this clone: Its cognate antigen is unknown.

The study sampled nominally healthy donors, though unrecorded immune exposures were likely. This sequence joins TRBV6-1 and TRBJ2-3; 12 bases map to TRBD2. The TCR sequence derives from a female donor in good health and CMV-seropositive. Sequenced sample: PBMCs. The CDR3 sequence: CASSESSGGADTQYF. CDR3 nucleotides: TGTGCCAGCAGTGAATCTAGCGGGGGGGCAGATACGCAGTATTTT.